This passage covers 3 T cell receptor beta chains from one sample sequenced in a study of blood T cell repertoires in COVID-19. Method: immunoSEQ multiplex PCR; TCRdb's copy keeps in-frame clones and lacks some. The table has 300,000 or so clones, over 85% seen once. The sequencing sample was made of PBMCs or T cells enriched from blood (not recorded which). The receptors were sampled from a woman between 45 and 65 years old who had been exposed to COVID-19.

V gene TRBV11-3 combines with J gene TRBJ2-3; TRBD2 might be the D (6 bases). CDR1 is SGHNT and CDR2 is YENEEA in the germline V gene. The CDR3 is 15 residues long. The V gene lost 4 bases and the J gene lost 0 bases, with 11 bases spanning the gap. The CDR3, as DNA: TGTGCCAGCAGCTCCGGCGGGGCGAGCACAGATACGCAGTATTTT. Its translation is CASSSGGASTDTQYF.

J is TRBJ2-7 and V is TRBV6-5; no clear D gene. The CDR3 sequence is 13 residues long. Trimming removed 6 bases at V and 3 bases at J, with 12 bases between. Germline CDR1 is MNHEY and CDR2 is SVGAGI. The CDR3 bases are TGTGCCAGCAGCCGCCCCGAGTACTACGAGCAGTACTTC. It translates to CASSRPEYYEQYF.

The rearrangement uses TRBV28 and TRBJ2-3, with D tentatively TRBD1 (5 bases). Between the trimmed V and J ends, which lost 3 bases and 4 bases, there was a span of 11 bases. From germline, CDR1 is MDHEN and CDR2 SYDVKM. The CDR3 has 14 residues. CDR3 residues: CASSLPGYADTQYF. CDR3 sequence (DNA): TGTGCCAGCAGTTTGCCAGGGTATGCAGATACGCAGTATTTT.